The clone carrying this T cell receptor beta chain was seen a handful of times. The sample is drawn from a study of blood T cell repertoires in COVID-19. Overall study context: Acute and convalescent COVID-19 specimens originated in the United States, Italy and Spain. PBMCs, B-cell-depleted T cells, or T cells were the source of the cDNA or gDNA that made up the material.

Original methodology: For nucleated cells, counts were estimated from reference gene primer amplification. Measured with immunoSEQ multiplex PCR; TCRdb has only the in-frame clones, and not every one. D and trimming come from the DNA, and the V and J calls and clone size come from that table. The data hold just over 150,000 clones, with more than 80% observed a single time. The CDR3 is 15 amino acids. Material for sequencing was peripheral blood. The chain uses TRBV12-2 and TRBJ1-5; the table names TRBD1, a call not compared with the DNA. TRBV12-2 is listed as a pseudogene. The clonotype was recovered from a woman between 40 and 50 years old with acute or convalescent COVID-19. The DNA of the CDR3 is TGTGCAAGTCGCTTAAACCGACAGGGTAATCAGCCCCAGCATTTT. Its protein product is CASRLNRQGNQPQHF.